This T cell receptor beta chain is drawn from a study of regulatory and conventional T cells in RAG deficiency. The length of the CDR3 is 14 residues. V lost 1 base and J 8 bases, leaving 12 bases between the germline ends. CDR1 SGHKS and CDR2 YYEKEE come from the germline V gene (reference sequence). This clone was seen a few times. Its target is not known. Method: immunoSEQ multiplex PCR; TCRdb's copy keeps in-frame clones and lacks some. This table holds about 7,100 clones, 91% found once. Genomic DNA came from blood regulatory T cells gated CD4+ CD25-high CD127-low. Study-wide points: Shannon entropy fell and Simpson indices rose in RAG-deficient patients.

This sample was shared with a second study, whose subject was regulatory T cells. That paper states: The primer mix had 52 TRBV and 13 TRBJ primers. Skewed V and J usage and few unique V-J pairs marked patient repertoires, most in Tregs.

The chain links TRBV5-5 to TRBJ1-4; D possibly corresponds to TRBD1 (5 bases). The sample consisted of CD127- CD25+ CD4+ Tregs sorted from blood. The TCR originated in a human donor in good health. CDR3 sequence (DNA): TGTGCCAGCAGCTTGTGGTTTCAGGGAGAAAAACTGTTTTTT. Protein sequence: CASSLWFQGEKLFF.